These 6 T cell receptor beta chains came from one sample sequenced in a study of CD8+CD57+ T cells in acquired aplastic anemia. CD8+CD57+ cell expansion had been shown by flow cytometry in patients chosen for sequencing. Genomic DNA acted as the template from which TCR beta VDJ combination and CDR3 sequence profiling were carried out. TCRdb reprocessed the reads with MiXCR, giving one entry per CDR3 protein. The data contain about 120,000 distinct CDR3 sequences, 50% to 60% of them seen just once; the ten biggest clones take up 25% to 30%. The specimen sequenced was sorted CD4+, CD8+, or CD8+CD57+ T cells (not recorded which) from PBMCs. The receptors come from a human donor with aplastic anemia.

In its sample, this clonotype was seen a few times. Possible read error: a much larger clone is one base away. V usage is TRBV19 and J usage is TRBJ2-1, with TRBD2 matching 7 bases. The germline CDR1 and CDR2 sequences are LNHDA and SQIVND (reference sequence). V shed 10 bases and J 0 bases; nucleotides not matched to a gene: 3. This CDR3 has 13 residues. CDR3 in DNA: TGTGCCACGAGGGAGGGCTCCTACAATGAGCAGTTCTTC. Its translation is CATREGSYNEQFF.

The CDR3 loop is CSARGSTSYEQYF. DNA of the CDR3: TGCAGTGCTAGAGGAAGTACGAGCTACGAGCAGTACTTC. J is TRBJ2-7 and V is TRBV20-1; the D is unclear. Germline assignment: CDR1 DFQATT and CDR2 SNEGSKA (reference sequence). This CDR3 has 13 amino acids. Trimming cost V 1 base and J 3 bases, with 10 bases left between them.

The table lists this clonotype with many counts. The chain employs TRBV7-2 and TRBJ2-7; 8 bases map to TRBD1. Trimming cost V 4 bases and J 3 bases; bases outside gene matches: 8. The CDR3 has 15 residues. CDR1 and CDR2 (germline): SGHTA, FQGNSA. DNA for the CDR3: TGTGCCAGCAGCTACGCGGGGACAGGCAACTACGAGCAGTACTTC. As protein: CASSYAGTGNYEQYF.

The chain combines TRBV10-3 with TRBJ2-2, with TRBD2 matching over 8 bases. Unmatched junction bases numbered 4, after V lost 4 bases and J lost 3 bases. Germline-derived CDR1 and CDR2 are ENHRY and SYGVKD. The CDR3 sequence is 15 residues long. CDR3 sequence: CAISGLGGDTGELFF. CDR3 in DNA: TGTGCCATCAGTGGTCTCGGGGGGGACACCGGGGAGCTGTTTTTT.

This clonotype was seen once. V usage is TRBV20-1 and J usage is TRBJ2-7; D gene ambiguous. Germline V lookup: CDR1 DFQATT, CDR2 SNEGSKA (reference sequence). This CDR3 region has 11 residues. Trimming cost V 6 bases and J 7 bases, with 13 bases left between them. The chain's CDR3 is CSAALMGEQYF. DNA of the CDR3: TGCAGTGCCGCACTAATGGGGGAGCAGTACTTC.

V usage is TRBV2 and J usage is TRBJ2-5, with unresolved D. CDR1 and CDR2 (germline): SNHLY, FYNNEI. The CDR3 consists of 14 residues. Trimming removed 7 bases at V and 2 bases at J, with 14 bases between. CDR3 bases: TGTGCCAGCACCTTCGACACGGAACAAGAGACCCAGTACTTC. As protein: CASTFDTEQETQYF.